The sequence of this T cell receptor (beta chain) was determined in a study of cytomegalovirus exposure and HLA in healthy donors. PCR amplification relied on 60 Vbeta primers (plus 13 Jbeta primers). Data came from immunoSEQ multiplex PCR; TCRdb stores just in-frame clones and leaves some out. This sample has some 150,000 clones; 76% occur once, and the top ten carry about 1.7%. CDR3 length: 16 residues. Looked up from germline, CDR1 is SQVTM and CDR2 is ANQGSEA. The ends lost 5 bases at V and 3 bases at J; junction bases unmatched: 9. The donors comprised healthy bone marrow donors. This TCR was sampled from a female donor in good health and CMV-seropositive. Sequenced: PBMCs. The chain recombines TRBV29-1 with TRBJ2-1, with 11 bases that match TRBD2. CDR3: CSVILAGAYLYNEQFF. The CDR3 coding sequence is TGCAGCGTTATACTAGCGGGAGCTTATCTCTACAATGAGCAGTTCTTC.